The 11 T cell receptor beta chains in this list originate from one sample, sequenced in a study of human T cells and chemical hapten exposure. TCRdb analysed the RACE reads with MiXCR anew, one entry per CDR3 protein. The table shows 250,000 or so distinct CDR3 sequences, with about 8.1% occurring only once. This sample's time point: pre-sensitization, week 0. Regarding treatment: therapeutic diphenylcyclopropenone sensitization with weekly scalp DPC. The sample consisted of whole blood, taken in connection with sensitization to the hapten diphenylcyclopropenone (DPC). The receptors originated from a woman aged 35 to 49 with alopecia areata. Some clones in this sample may be carry-over from other donors' samples.

The genes are TRBV7-3 and TRBJ2-2, with 13 bases that match TRBD2. Germline V gene data show CDR1 as SGHTA and CDR2 as FQGTGA. V was clipped by 6 bases and J by 0 bases; unmatched bases: 1. The CDR3 covers 16 residues. The CDR3, as DNA: TGTGCCAGCAGAGGGACTAGCGGGACGAACACCGGGGAGCTGTTTTTT. Translation gives CASRGTSGTNTGELFF.

This clonotype showed up just a few times. J is TRBJ1-5 and V is TRBV4-2, with D possibly being TRBD1 (6 bases). This CDR3 is built from 17 residues. Germline-derived CDR1 and CDR2 are LGHNA and YNFKEQ. The V end lost 4 bases, the J end lost 1 base, and 17 bases lay between the germline ends. CDR3 coding DNA: TGTGCCAGCAGCCCGATTCAGGGGCCGCAGAGCAATCAGCCCCAGCATTTT. It specifies CASSPIQGPQSNQPQHF.

The gene calls are TRBV6-5 and TRBJ2-7; maybe TRBD1 (6 bases). CDR1 is MNHEY and CDR2 is SVGAGI in the germline V gene. The CDR3 runs to 15 residues. V was pared by 1 base and J by 2 bases, with 12 bases between. The CDR3 region is CASSYWAGEPYEQYF. The CDR3 DNA sequence: TGTGCCAGCAGTTACTGGGCAGGGGAACCCTACGAGCAGTACTTC.

V and J are TRBV14 and TRBJ2-1; 11 bases match TRBD1. The CDR3 runs 15 residues. Germline V gene sequence: CDR1 SGHDN, CDR2 FVKESK. After removal of 4 bases from V and 7 bases from J, the junction contained 6 bases not matched to a gene. CDR3 sequence (DNA): TGTGCCAGCAGCCCCGTCGGACAGGGGGCAAATGAGCAGTTCTTC. Encoded protein: CASSPVGQGANEQFF.

This clonotype was seen a few times. The CDR3 nucleotides are TGTGCCAGCTCACCAGTCAAACCGGGACAACACTATGGCTACACCTTC. As protein: CASSPVKPGQHYGYTF. This chain joins TRBV18 and TRBJ1-2; D possibly corresponds to TRBD1 (6 bases). V gave up 2 bases and J gave up 3 bases, with 16 bases separating them. Germline lookup yields CDR1 KGHSH and CDR2 LQKENI. CDR3 length: 16 amino acids.

This clonotype was seen at least ten times. The chain uses TRBV6-5 and TRBJ1-1, with D perhaps TRBD1 (5 bases). This CDR3 contains 14 residues. CDR1 is MNHEY, CDR2 SVGAGI, per germline. V lost 2 bases and J lost 4, with 11 bases in between. CDR3 sequence (DNA): TGTGCCAGCAGTTACAGGGGAGGGAGCACTGAAGCTTTCTTT. It encodes CASSYRGGSTEAFF.

The rearrangement links TRBV7-2 to TRBJ2-2; 10 bases line up with TRBD2. This CDR3 region has 18 residues. CDR1 and CDR2 from the germline V gene are SGHTA and FQGNSA. The ends lost 5 bases at V and 7 bases at J; junction bases unmatched: 16. The CDR3 sequence: CASSPPSGAGGISGELFF. CDR3 coding DNA: TGTGCCAGCAGCCCCCCCTCGGGAGCGGGAGGGATAAGCGGGGAGCTGTTTTTT.

This chain uses TRBV11-2 with TRBJ2-1; 7 bases fit TRBD1. After removal of 5 bases from V and 4 bases from J, the junction contained 5 bases not matched to a gene. The CDR3 loop spans 14 amino acids. Germline values: CDR1 SGHAT, CDR2 FQNNGV. The CDR3 protein is CASSRRDSYNEQFF. CDR3 DNA sequence: TGTGCCAGCAGCCGCCGGGACAGTTACAATGAGCAGTTCTTC.

This clonotype was detected only a few times. This chain uses TRBV2 with TRBJ2-1, with D maybe TRBD2 (5 bases). Trimming removed 1 base from V and 7 bases from J, with 11 bases in between. Germline loops: CDR1 SNHLY, CDR2 FYNNEI. The CDR3 is 14 amino acids. CDR3 protein: CASSEGATTNEQFF. The CDR3 DNA reads as TGTGCCAGCAGTGAAGGGGCGACTACGAATGAGCAGTTCTTC. Complete variable domain (other parts from reference TRBV2 and TRBJ2-1): EPEVTQTPSHQVTQMGQEVILRCVPISNHLYFYWYRQILGQKVEFLVSFYNNEISEKSEIFDDQFSVERPDGSNFTLKIRSTKLEDSAMYFCASSEGATTNEQFFGPGTRLTVL.

CDR3 DNA sequence: TGTGCCAGCAGCTTAGCGCCGGTCGGTATCGAGGGGCAGTTCTTC. Its translation is CASSLAPVGIEGQFF. The rearrangement joins TRBV7-9 to TRBJ2-1; TRBD2 is a possible D gene (5 bases). CDR3 size: 15 residues. Trimming shortened V by 0 bases and J by 12 bases, and 18 bases separated the two germline ends. Per germline, CDR1 SEHNR and CDR2 FQNEAQ (reference sequence).

This clonotype was observed a handful of times. The chain has TRBV7-9 and TRBJ2-3; D is unclear. CDR1 is SEHNR and CDR2 is FQNEAQ in the germline V gene (reference sequence). CDR3 length equals 16 residues. Trimming took 1 base from V and 2 from J, leaving 13 bases between them. CDR3 sequence: CASSLGSAYLTDTQYF. CDR3 in DNA: TGTGCCAGCAGCTTAGGGTCCGCCTATCTCACAGATACGCAGTATTTT.